This T cell receptor beta chain was documented in a study of cytomegalovirus exposure and HLA in healthy donors. Worth noting for this clone: Its antigen is undetermined.

PCR was performed using 60 Vbeta and 13 Jbeta primers. Measured with immunoSEQ multiplex PCR; TCRdb has only the in-frame clones, and not every one. The sample has approximately 150,000 clones, 80% to 90% seen once. Study conclusions and caveats: The only immune exposure information that was available was CMV serostatus.

Sequencing was carried out using PBMCs. This clonotype originated in a woman in her forties in good health and CMV-seropositive.

In nucleotides, the CDR3 is TGTGCCAGTAGAATGAGGGCCGGGGGGGCTAGCGGTCACAATGAGCAGTTCTTC. The encoded protein is CASRMRAGGASGHNEQFF. The chain combines TRBV19 with TRBJ2-1; 8 nucleotides match TRBD2. V lost 6 bases and J lost 5; bases outside the gene matches: 18. This CDR3 is built from 18 residues. Germline CDR1 reads LNHDA; CDR2 reads SQIVND (reference sequence).